The 5 T cell receptor beta chains below all came from one sample that was sequenced in a study of CD8+ T cells in alopecia areata. Treatment denoted: oral pan-JAK inhibitor, 5-10 mg twice daily. Once RNA had been extracted, it was reverse transcribed into cDNA to act as the sequencing template. Only in-frame clones appear in the TCRdb table, and some are missing; sequencing was by immunoSEQ multiplex PCR. The sample contains 90,000 to 150,000 clones, more than 40% of which appear only once. Material: CD4+ T cells sorted from blood, obtained at week 4, from a patient treated with tofacitinib. These receptor sequences come from a human donor with alopecia areata.

The DNA of the CDR3 is TGCGCCAGCAGCCTGGATGGGACAGGGATCTATGGCTACACCTTC. Its translation is CASSLDGTGIYGYTF. The chain joins TRBV5-1 to TRBJ1-2; 9 bases line up with TRBD1. The germline V gene has CDR1 SGHRS and CDR2 YFSETQ. CDR3 length: 15 amino acids. The J segment lost 4 bases and the V segment lost 4 bases, leaving 8 bases of the junction unmatched.

The chain is built from TRBV13 and TRBJ2-7; TRBD2 is a possible D gene (5 bases). In germline, CDR1 is PRHDT, CDR2 FYEKMQ (reference sequence). Trimming left V 4 bases short and J 3 bases short, with 7 bases between. The CDR3 totals 12 residues. The CDR3 DNA is TGTGCCAGCAGCTCCCGGGACTACGAGCAGTACTTC. It translates to CASSSRDYEQYF.

This chain joins TRBV30 and TRBJ2-3; D is uncertain. V lost 5 bases and J 5 bases, leaving 11 bases between the germline ends. The CDR3 spans 12 residues. Looked up from germline, CDR1 is GTSNPN and CDR2 is SVGIG (reference sequence). The CDR3 loop reads CAWGPDRDTQYF. The DNA of the CDR3 is TGTGCCTGGGGTCCGGATAGAGATACGCAGTATTTT.

This rearrangement joins TRBV29-1 to TRBJ1-3; unclear D gene. The length of the CDR3 is 14 residues. Looked up from germline, CDR1 is SQVTM and CDR2 is ANQGSEA. The V gene lost 3 bases and the J gene lost 0 bases, with 9 bases spanning the gap. The CDR3 sequence: CSVEFAGSGNTIYF. Here the CDR3 DNA reads TGCAGCGTTGAGTTCGCGGGCTCTGGAAACACCATATATTTT. The whole variable domain, filled in from reference TRBV29-1 and TRBJ1-3, reads SAVISQKPSRDICQRGTSLTIQCQVDSQVTMMFWYRQQPGQSLTLIATANQGSEATYESGFVIDKFPISRPNLTFSTLTVSNMSPEDSSIYLCSVEFAGSGNTIYFGEGSWLTVV.

The chain employs TRBV30 and TRBJ1-1, with D hard to call. The CDR3 consists of 12 residues. From germline, CDR1 is GTSNPN and CDR2 SVGIG (reference sequence). Trimming removed 4 bases from V and 5 bases from J, with 11 bases in between. CDR3 in amino acids: CAWTGRGTEAFF. The DNA of the CDR3 is TGTGCCTGGACTGGGAGAGGTACTGAAGCTTTCTTT.